The entry below describes one T cell receptor beta chain. Its target is unknown. These data are taken from a study of T cell responses to AZD1222 COVID-19 vaccine. Study-level findings and limits: Most donors were white British and more were female, and clonal diversity was possibly underestimated.

Germline CDR1 is SGHRS and CDR2 is YFSETQ. The CDR3 has 18 residues. Trimming left V 5 bases short and J 0 bases short, with 21 bases between. Measured with immunoSEQ multiplex PCR; TCRdb has only the in-frame clones, and not every one. Of under 95,000 clones listed, about 87% are singletons. Here the sequenced sample was peripheral blood, taken on day 0 of AZD1222 vaccination. The chain is built from TRBV5-1 and TRBJ1-3, with D possibly matching TRBD1 (5 bases). This TCR came from an adult in good health. The CDR3 is CASSPNFSTAHSGNTIYF. CDR3 in DNA: TGCGCCAGCAGTCCTAATTTTTCGACAGCACACTCTGGAAACACCATATATTTT.